What follows describes a single T cell receptor (beta chain). J was trimmed by 4 bases and V by 0 bases; bases with no gene match: 3. In germline, CDR1 is SGHRS, CDR2 YFSETQ. The CDR3 runs 16 residues. The sample comes from a study of T cell responses to AZD1222 COVID-19 vaccine. Method: immunoSEQ multiplex PCR; TCRdb's copy keeps in-frame clones and lacks some. This sample has roughly 92,000 clones, with less than 90% found just once. This specimen consisted of peripheral blood, obtained 28 days after the second AZD1222 dose. This TCR was recovered from an adult who received the AZD1222 COVID-19 vaccine. J is TRBJ1-4 and V is TRBV5-1, with 10 positions matching TRBD1. For the CDR3, the DNA is TGCGCCAGCAGCTTGGGACAGGGGGCAGTTAATGAAAAACTGTTTTTT. This codes for CASSLGQGAVNEKLFF.